This T cell receptor beta chain was identified during a study of shared clonotypes between healthy human individuals (dated by TCRdb to 2018 to 2020). About the full investigation: The cohort comprised a couple of women and three men aged 18 to 49 years. To increase sequencing depth and limit assay-specific biases, different laboratories used diverse techniques to prepare libraries and sequence TCR repertoires. Blood TCR repertoires of several healthy adults were deeply sequenced to estimate repertoire size and the extent of clonotype sharing between individuals. Per donor, three plates each were used for CD4 naive and CD4 memory, two for CD8 naive, and one for CD8 memory. Between about 0.9 and 8.9 billion PBMCs per donor were obtained by leukapheresis.

TCR CDR3 regions were amplified from genomic DNA by multiplex PCR using the deep immunoSEQ assay. Genomic DNA extracted from each cell subset was distributed evenly over all wells of several immunoSEQ 96-well plates, and each plate served as one replicate. For sorted subsets, approximately 190 ng of genomic DNA, equivalent to around 31,000 T cell genomes, went into each replicate PCR. Purified libraries were measured with a Qubit 3.0 fluorometer, size-checked on a Bioanalyzer 2100, and measured again with the KAPA Library Quantification kit. Every immunoSEQ 96-well plate was sequenced on a separate single-read 150-cycle Illumina NextSeq 550 flow cell. Per the source publication's procedure: Because the immunoSEQ output included only junctional sequences and no quality scores, the filtering could not be the same as the filtering used for full-length reads. To assign V/J genes and CDR3, sequences were annotated against IMGT germline references using PyIR, a Python wrapper for IgBLAST v1.9. Reads with weak V/J assignments (E-value above 1e-6), missing CDR3, stop codons, out-of-frame junctions, or ambiguous translated residues were removed. A V3J clonotype was defined by an identical inferred V gene, J gene, and CDR3 amino acid sequence. Percentage overlap between repertoires was computed as shared unique clonotypes divided by the size of the smaller repertoire. Repertoire richness was assessed with RTK rarefaction, the Chao1 estimator, and Recon v2.1 estimates of unobserved clonotypes. Generation probabilities were computed with OLGA for all TCRbeta clonotypes obtained by the gDNA method from a few donors. Not all clones reach the TCRdb copy of this immuneACCESS table, which keeps in-frame sequences only. Checked studies attribute under half of the gap to unresolved V genes and leave the rest unexplained. That table gives V, J and clone size, and the DNA gave D and trimming. The sample contains about 2.4 million clones, around 90% of them found a single time. Around 0.14% of the sample is held by the ten biggest clonotypes.

The donors were healthy, HIV-negative adults with no recently reported acute infections or vaccinations. All donors were Caucasian adults living in Nashville, Tennessee, USA. CD4+ T cells were enriched by magnetic negative selection; naive cells were then positively selected on CD45RA, and the negative fraction formed the memory subset. After blood collection by leukapheresis, PBMCs were isolated using Ficoll-Histopaque density gradient centrifugation and then cryopreserved in the vapor phase of liquid nitrogen. Analytical flow cytometry was used to check the purity and quantity of each magnetically sorted T cell population. Each sorted fraction had its genomic DNA isolated and then quantified by UV absorbance on a Nanodrop 2000c. V is cut by 5 bases and J by 11 bases, and the space between the germline ends is 18 bases. CDR1 and CDR2 are drawn from the germline V gene: SGHTA, FQGNSA. The CDR3 measures 14 amino acids from cysteine to phenylalanine. Only the CDR3 part of the read is kept: 42 bases, read in frame from the first base.

Study-wide findings and limitations: Because the study included only a small number of donors, the genetic and exposure-history diversity represented was limited. When a few donors were compared, the shared fraction of clonotypes was around 4.6% for naive CD4, 3.5% to 4% for naive CD8, about 2.5% for memory CD4, and around 0.37% for memory CD8. Sampling was limited to blood, and TCR repertoires in tissue likely differ from TCR repertoires in blood. Compared with non-shared clonotypes, the clonotypes found in all four sorted-subset donors had higher generation probabilities. Even with the large sequencing depth, rarefaction of the sorted-subset datasets indicated that sequencing was incomplete. Based on pairwise subsampling, the degree of clonotype sharing among donors was expected to be affected by sequencing depth. Larger estimated clonotype richness was generally found for naive subsets than for memory subsets.

Notes on this clone: Its antigen is unknown. Qualities for individual bases were not recorded, and no much larger clone is one base off.

The receptor was derived from a man younger than 30 in good health. The sequencing sample was made of naive CD4+ T cells sorted from blood. The cell subset or site label, read with the paper, signifies: CD45RA+ positively selected. The chain couples TRBV7-2 to TRBJ2-2; the D gene identity is not certain. Read as DNA, the sequence is TGTGCCAGCAGCCCCGGTGGTGGGGTAGGTGAGCTGTTTTTT. This yields the protein CASSPGGGVGELFF. The full variable domain, completed from the reference TRBV7-2 and TRBJ2-2 proteins outside the CDR3, reads GAGVSQSPSNKVTEKGKDVELRCDPISGHTALYWYRQSLGQGLEFLIYFQGNSAPDKSGLPSDRFSAERTGGSVSTLTIQRTQQEDSAVYLCASSPGGGVGELFFGEGSRLTVL.